The 30 T cell receptor beta chains presented below share a single source sample, sequenced in a study of prognosis after radiotherapy for stage I lung cancer. The genomic DNA TCR beta CDR3 region underwent two rounds of multiplex PCR. First-round PCR used primers specific to each TRBV and TRBJ gene. TCRdb recomputed calls from the multiplex PCR reads with MiXCR, one row per CDR3 protein. This sample has more than 11,000 distinct CDR3 sequences, with about half found just once. Sequences were derived from PBMCs, sampled before or after stereotactic body radiation therapy (not recorded which). Receptor source: a donor at least 50 years old with non-small cell lung cancer.

The J gene is TRBJ2-6, the V gene TRBV7-3, with TRBD1 matching 7 bases. The CDR3 spans 18 residues. The V gene end was trimmed by 9 bases and the J gene end by 1 base; junction bases not matched to a gene: 15. Germline lookup yields CDR1 SGHTA and CDR2 FQGTGA. CDR3 loop: CARRPRNRGRSGANVLTF. As DNA, the CDR3 is TGTGCCAGAAGACCCAGAAACAGGGGACGATCTGGGGCCAACGTCCTGACTTTC.

The count of this clonotype is one. V gene TRBV7-3 combines with J gene TRBJ2-1; TRBD2 aligns across 9 bases. CDR3 size: 15 residues. Germline CDR1 reads SGHTA; CDR2 reads FQGTGA. V lost 7 bases, J lost 8 bases, and 12 bases stayed unmatched. This CDR3 reads CASNPDSGSTHEQFF. The CDR3 DNA reads TGTGCCAGCAACCCCGATAGCGGGAGTACCCATGAGCAGTTCTTC.

J is TRBJ2-2 and V is TRBV6-2 or TRBV6-3; 10 bases map to TRBD2. The CDR3 has 18 residues. Germline CDR1 and CDR2: MNHEY and SVGEGT. V gave up 2 bases and J gave up 10 bases; unmatched junction bases: 16. The CDR3 nucleotides read TGTGCCAGCAGTTACGGGGTAGCGGGGGGCCTGAACACCTTGGAGCTGTTTTTT. Residues: CASSYGVAGGLNTLELFF.

This clonotype is a singleton in its sample. The chain employs TRBV9 and TRBJ1-6; D is undetermined. Germline V gives CDR1 SGDLS, CDR2 YYNGEE. The CDR3 length is 14 residues. V was cut by 2 bases and J by 8 bases, with 11 bases left in between. The CDR3 region has the DNA TGTGCCAGCAGCGTTTCTGAGAGCGATTCACCCCTCCACTTT. Residues: CASSVSESDSPLHF.

The chain has TRBV2 and TRBJ1-5; D is perhaps TRBD1 (6 bases). The germline CDR1 and CDR2 sequences are SNHLY and FYNNEI. The CDR3 spans 14 residues. V was pared by 6 bases and J by 5 bases, with 14 bases between. The DNA of the CDR3 is TGTGCCAGCAGGGCCCGGGGGGCCCATCAGCCCCAGCATTTT. Translation gives CASRARGAHQPQHF.

Many counts were recorded for this clonotype. The V and J genes are TRBV30 and TRBJ2-7; unclear D gene. Germline CDR1 and CDR2: GTSNPN and SVGIG (reference sequence). Trimming removed 4 bases at V and 4 bases at J, with 11 bases between. The length of the CDR3 is 12 residues. In DNA form, the CDR3 reads TGTGCCTGGACCGTCCACGGGTACGAGCAGTACTTC. Its translation: CAWTVHGYEQYF.

This clonotype was counted many times. The rearrangement uses TRBV9 and TRBJ2-2; TRBD2 agrees at 7 bases. The CDR3 runs 16 residues. V was clipped by 0 bases and J by 0 bases; unmatched bases: 2. Germline CDR1 SGDLS, CDR2 YYNGEE. The CDR3, as DNA: TGTGCCAGCAGCGTAGGGGGAGGGGCGAACACCGGGGAGCTGTTTTTT. It codes for CASSVGGGANTGELFF.

Worth noting for this clonotype: The germline gene is not matched at one end of the junction; a read error may be the cause. The V and J genes are TRBV6-9 and TRBJ1-2, with a tentative D call TRBD1 (5 bases). The CDR3 has 18 residues. Looked up from germline, CDR1 is MNHGY and CDR2 is SVAAGI. CDR3 sequence reads: CANSYSTMSAGSNYGYTF. The CDR3 nucleotides are TGTGCCAACAGTTACTCTACAATGTCTGCAGGGAGTAACTATGGCTACACCTTC.

There are many counts of this clonotype. The chain uses TRBV15 and TRBJ2-5; TRBD2 matches at 10 bases. The junction had 9 bases not matched to a gene; V was cut back by 3 bases and J by 5 bases. The CDR3 spans 16 residues. Germline CDR1 LNHNV, CDR2 YYDKDF (reference sequence). For the CDR3, the DNA is TGTGCCACCAGCAGGGGCCTGGGGACTAGCGTTGAGACCCAGTACTTC. Its translation: CATSRGLGTSVETQYF.

A single count supports this clonotype. The rearrangement links TRBV2 to TRBJ1-1; possible D gene TRBD1, 5 bases. The V end was cut by 6 bases, the J end by 2 bases, with 7 bases between. Germline V lookup: CDR1 SNHLY, CDR2 FYNNEI. The CDR3 sequence is 12 residues long. The CDR3 loop is CASRGQNTEAFF. CDR3 nucleotide sequence: TGTGCCAGCAGGGGGCAAAACACTGAAGCTTTCTTT.

About this clonotype: This likely reflects a read error, since a far larger clone is one base away. The rearrangement joins TRBV6-1 to TRBJ2-5; D may be TRBD2 (5 bases). The DNA end favors TRBJ2-1, so the J call may be wrong. Germline V gene sequence: CDR1 MNHNS, CDR2 SASEGT. This CDR3 is built from 11 residues. The CDR3 nucleotides read TGTGCCAGCATCCCCGGAGGCGAGCAGTTCTTC. Its protein product is CASIPGGEQFF.

This clonotype has only a few counts. The chain has TRBV27 and TRBJ2-7; D may be TRBD1 (6 bases). The CDR3 has 13 amino acids. Trimming left V 6 bases short and J 6 bases short, with 15 bases between. Germline V lookup: CDR1 MNHEY, CDR2 SMNVEV (reference sequence). Here the CDR3 DNA reads TGTGCCAGCAGCCCAGGGGTCGTGGCCGAGCAGTACTTC. It codes for CASSPGVVAEQYF.

The chain carries TRBV20-1 and TRBJ2-7; D uncertain. Trimming removed 3 bases from V and 6 bases from J, with 18 bases in between. This CDR3 spans 14 amino acids. CDR1 and CDR2 (germline): DFQATT, SNEGSKA (reference sequence). The CDR3 reads CSARGAEITLEQYF. The CDR3 DNA follows: TGCAGTGCTAGGGGTGCGGAAATTACACTCGAGCAGTACTTC.

The table lists this clonotype with many counts. One end of the junction is discordant with germline, which a read error may explain. V usage is TRBV9 and J usage is TRBJ2-5, with 12 nucleotides matching TRBD2. The germline CDR1 and CDR2 sequences are SGDLS and YYNGEE. CDR3 length: 16 residues. The DNA for the CDR3 is TGTGCCGGCAGCCCACGACTAGCGGGGGTATTCGGGACCCAGTACTTC. Translating it yields CAGSPRLAGVFGTQYF.

V and J are TRBV20-1 and TRBJ2-1; 8 nucleotides line up with TRBD2. Germline V CDR1 and CDR2: DFQATT, SNEGSKA (reference sequence). V was pared by 1 base and J by 4 bases, with 12 bases of the junction left unmatched. The CDR3 runs 17 residues. The CDR3 loop reads CSARVGSGSPSYNEQFF. CDR3 nucleotides: TGCAGTGCTAGAGTTGGAAGCGGGAGCCCCTCTTACAATGAGCAGTTCTTC.

This clonotype has a handful of counts. A far more abundant clone sits one base away, making this likely a read error. V is TRBV7-9 and J is TRBJ2-1, with 8 bases matching TRBD2. The germline CDR1 and CDR2 sequences are SEHNR and FQNEAQ (reference sequence). This CDR3 region has 15 residues. CDR3 loop: CANSLRGSGVDEQFF. The CDR3 DNA reads TGTGCCAACAGCTTAAGGGGTAGCGGGGTTGATGAGCAGTTCTTC.

The chain carries TRBV7-3 and TRBJ2-7; 9 positions match TRBD2. Germline values: CDR1 SGHTA, CDR2 FQGTGA. The length of the CDR3 is 14 residues. The trim removed 5 bases at V and 6 bases at J, leaving 8 bases unmatched. CDR3 sequence: CASSHSGGVAEQYF. The CDR3 bases are TGTGCCAGCAGCCATAGCGGGGGTGTGGCCGAGCAGTACTTC.

This clonotype was seen repeatedly, ten times or more. This chain joins TRBV12-5 and TRBJ2-5; D might be TRBD2 (6 bases). The V gene lost 3 bases and the J gene lost 5 bases, with 16 bases spanning the gap. The CDR3 contains 15 residues. CDR1 is LGHNT, CDR2 FRNRAP, per germline. DNA for the CDR3: TGTGCTAGTGGTTTTTCCGGGGGATCGGGGGAGACCCAGTACTTC. It yields the protein CASGFSGGSGETQYF.

As for this clonotype: A much larger clone lies one base from this, so it may be a read error. Given the absence of the conserved phenylalanine or tryptophan at the CDR3 end, a read error is likely. The genes are TRBV28 and TRBJ2-5; no clear D. Germline V CDR1 and CDR2: MDHEN, SYDVKM. V was trimmed by 10 bases and J by 5 bases, leaving 14 bases between them. The CDR3 has 12 residues. The CDR3 spells CATSETAETQYL. The CDR3 DNA reads as TGTGCCACCTCCGAAACAGCTGAGACCCAGTACTTA.

This clonotype appeared many times. The chain employs TRBV2 and TRBJ2-3; TRBD1 is a possible D gene (5 bases). The CDR3 is 13 amino acids. The germline gives CDR1 SNHLY, CDR2 FYNNEI. V was pared by 7 bases and J by 4 bases, with 12 bases between. The CDR3 spells CASKGREADTQYF. CDR3 bases: TGTGCCAGCAAGGGCAGGGAAGCAGATACGCAGTATTTT.

The sample holds many counts of this clonotype. The genes are TRBV11-2 and TRBJ2-2; 14 positions match TRBD2. This CDR3 has 16 residues. V shed 3 bases, J shed 6 bases, and the junction held 3 bases outside the gene matches. CDR1 is SGHAT and CDR2 is FQNNGV in the germline V gene. CDR3 protein: CASSFGTSGSAGELFF. CDR3 bases: TGTGCCAGCAGCTTCGGGACTAGCGGGAGCGCCGGGGAGCTGTTTTTT.

Comments on this clonotype: This sequence is one base from a far larger clone and is likely a read error. This chain joins TRBV2 and TRBJ1-3; D might be TRBD1 (5 bases). The CDR3 runs 18 residues. Germline V gene sequence: CDR1 SNHLY, CDR2 FYNNEI. Trimming shortened V by 6 bases and J by 1 base, and 22 bases separated the two germline ends. The CDR3 bases are TGTGCCAGCAGCCCTTTTTGGGAACCTCGGGGGTCTGGAAACACCATATATTTT. It codes for CASSPFWEPRGSGNTIYF.

This clonotype was recorded at least ten times. This sequence joins TRBV20-1 and TRBJ1-5, with 8 nucleotides matching TRBD1. The germline V gene encodes CDR1 DFQATT and CDR2 SNEGSKA (reference sequence). The CDR3 is 17 residues long. Trimming cost V 1 base and J 1 base; bases outside gene matches: 9. CDR3 sequence reads: CSARAGRGLTSNQPQHF. In nucleotides, the CDR3 is TGCAGTGCTAGAGCAGGCAGGGGGCTAACGAGCAATCAGCCCCAGCATTTT.

This clonotype was found once. Since a far larger clone is one base different, this is likely a read error. The chain recombines TRBV6-4 with TRBJ1-1; no clear D gene. CDR3 length: 16 amino acids. CDR1 and CDR2 from the germline V gene are MRHNA and SNTAGT. In DNA, the CDR3 is TGTGCCAGCAGTTACTCGAACCAGGTTATGGGGACTGAAGCTTTCTTT. Its protein is CASSYSNQVMGTEAFF.

The chain joins TRBV6-2 or TRBV6-3 to TRBJ2-5, with 10 bases identical to TRBD2. CDR1 is MNHEY, CDR2 SVGEGT, per germline. This CDR3 has 16 residues. The V segment lost 7 bases and the J segment 3 bases; nucleotides outside the gene matches: 11. The CDR3 loop is CASKGTIGLAEETQYF. DNA for the CDR3: TGTGCCAGCAAAGGGACAATTGGACTAGCGGAAGAGACCCAGTACTTC.

The CDR3 region is CSAPKGVAWNHEQYF. CDR3 sequence (DNA): TGCAGTGCCCCGAAGGGGGTAGCTTGGAACCACGAGCAGTACTTC. This rearrangement joins TRBV20-1 to TRBJ2-7; perhaps TRBD1 as D (6 bases). The CDR3 is 15 amino acids. Germline assignment: CDR1 DFQATT and CDR2 SNEGSKA (reference sequence). The ends were cut back, 6 bases at V and 5 bases at J, with 23 bases in the middle.

The genes are TRBV3-1 and TRBJ2-2; TRBD2 agrees at 13 bases. This CDR3 comprises 16 residues. V dropped 6 bases and J dropped 4; count of bases not matched to a gene: 5. The germline V gene has CDR1 LGHDT and CDR2 YNNKEL (reference sequence). CDR3 in amino acids: CASSRTSGSVTGELFF. Here the CDR3 DNA reads TGTGCCAGCAGTCGGACTAGCGGGAGTGTCACCGGGGAGCTGTTTTTT. Filled out from reference TRBV3-1 and TRBJ2-2, the complete variable domain reads DTAVSQTPKYLVTQMGNDKSIKCEQNLGHDTMYWYKQDSKKFLKIMFSYNNKELIINETVPNRFSPKSPDKAHLNLHINSLELGDSAVYFCASSRTSGSVTGELFFGEGSRLTVL.

With regard to this clonotype: One end of the junction is discordant with germline, which a read error may explain. The chain links TRBV9 to TRBJ2-7, with TRBD2 matching over 12 bases. Germline V CDR1 and CDR2: SGDLS, YYNGEE. The CDR3 totals 15 residues. The CDR3 protein is CARSASGGASGEQYF. The CDR3 DNA reads TGTGCCAGAAGCGCTAGCGGGGGGGCATCAGGAGAGCAGTACTTC.

This clonotype was counted ten times or more. The chain carries TRBV20-1 and TRBJ1-2; no clear D. The CDR3 is 11 residues long. Germline CDR1 DFQATT, CDR2 SNEGSKA (reference sequence). Trimming removed 4 bases from V and 8 bases from J, with 11 bases in between. CDR3 residues: CSATTNWGYTF. As DNA, the CDR3 is TGCAGTGCTACTACAAACTGGGGCTACACCTTC.

The chain employs TRBV6-5 and TRBJ2-1; perhaps TRBD2 as D (5 bases). Between the trimmed V and J ends, which lost 0 bases and 7 bases, there was a span of 7 bases. The CDR3 is made up of 13 amino acids. Germline V CDR1 and CDR2: MNHEY, SVGAGI. The CDR3 nucleotides are TGTGCCAGCAGTTACTCATGGGAGAATGAGCAGTTCTTC. Its translation is CASSYSWENEQFF.